Listed here are 30 T cell receptor beta chains from one sample, sequenced in a study of cytomegalovirus exposure and HLA in healthy donors (dated by TCRdb to about 2017). The library was produced with the immunoSEQ multiplex PCR assay. The multiplex PCR relied on a mix of 60 forward primers for TCR Vbeta segments and 13 reverse primers for TCR Jbeta segments. TCRdb's version of the immuneACCESS table is confined to in-frame rearrangements and falls short of the full clone set. An unresolved V gene accounts for under half of the shortfall where checked; the remainder is of unknown origin. Within this sample are about 43,000 clones, with 64% of them counted one time only. Roughly 9.4% of the sample is held by the ten biggest clonotypes. Specimen: PBMCs. The source is a human donor in good health.

This clone was recorded a few times. CDR3: CASSGITGEETQYF. The CDR3 DNA sequence: TGCGCCAGCAGTGGGATCACAGGGGAAGAGACCCAGTACTTC. The chain combines TRBV10-2 with TRBJ2-5; 7 nucleotides line up with TRBD1. Looked up from germline, CDR1 is WSHSY and CDR2 is SAAADI. After removal of 4 bases from V and 3 bases from J, the junction contained 5 bases not matched to a gene. The CDR3 has 14 residues.

This clone was seen a few times. This sequence joins TRBV7-6 and TRBJ2-3; TRBD2 is a possible D gene (5 bases). Between the trimmed V and J ends, which lost 3 bases and 1 base, there was a span of 8 bases. CDR3 length: 14 residues. Per the germline V gene, CDR1 is SGHVS and CDR2 is FNYEAQ. In DNA form, the CDR3 reads TGTGCCAGCAGCTTGGGAGAAGGCACAGATACGCAGTATTTT. Protein: CASSLGEGTDTQYF.

This clone was seen only once. A read error may produce the germline difference seen at one junction end. The chain carries TRBV12-5 and TRBJ1-5; TRBD1 matches 10 bases. This CDR3 is 17 amino acids long. Germline CDR1 and CDR2: LGHNT and FRNRAP. The chain's CDR3 is CASGFGGTGTGDQPQQF. DNA of the CDR3: TGTGCTAGTGGTTTCGGAGGGACAGGGACAGGGGATCAGCCCCAGCAATTT.

The CDR3 reads CASSPGQNTDTQYF. The CDR3 DNA reads TGCGCCAGCAGCCCGGGACAGAACACAGATACGCAGTATTTT. The V call is TRBV5-1, the J call TRBJ2-3; the match to TRBD1 covers 7 bases. The junction had 4 bases not matched to a gene; V was cut back by 4 bases and J by 2 bases. This CDR3 spans 14 amino acids. Germline CDR1 is SGHRS and CDR2 is YFSETQ.

The chain carries TRBV14 and TRBJ1-6; 8 nucleotides line up with TRBD1. CDR1 is SGHDN and CDR2 is FVKESK in the germline V gene. V dropped 2 bases and J dropped 9; count of bases not matched to a gene: 6. This CDR3 spans 15 amino acids. As DNA, the CDR3 is TGTGCCAGCAGCCAACGAGGACAGGGAACTTCACCCCTCCACTTT. Its translation: CASSQRGQGTSPLHF.

This clone was counted a single time. The chain links TRBV11-2 to TRBJ2-7; no definite D call. Germline values: CDR1 SGHAT, CDR2 FQNNGV. Trimming took 5 bases from V and 2 from J, leaving 10 bases between them. CDR3 size: 13 residues. The CDR3 DNA reads TGTGCCAGCAGCCGAGTCAGGACCTACGAGCAGTACTTC. This sequence encodes CASSRVRTYEQYF.

The chain carries TRBV29-1 and TRBJ2-1; 9 nucleotides agree with TRBD1. Trimming cost V 7 bases and J 6 bases; bases outside gene matches: 7. This CDR3 is 13 amino acids long. Per the germline V gene, CDR1 is SQVTM and CDR2 is ANQGSEA. The CDR3 DNA reads as TGCAGCGCGACCGGGACAGGGTTCAATGAGCAGTTCTTC. Protein: CSATGTGFNEQFF.

The chain uses TRBV5-4 and TRBJ1-1; D may be TRBD1 (6 bases). This CDR3 is built from 16 residues. The V and J ends lost 3 bases and 1 base respectively, with 16 bases between them. Germline V gene lookup returns CDR1 SGHNT and CDR2 YYREEE (reference sequence). The CDR3 DNA is TGTGCCAGCAGCTCCAGACAGGCAGGGCGGAACACTGAAGCTTTCTTT. Amino acids: CASSSRQAGRNTEAFF.

This chain connects TRBV10-2 to TRBJ2-7, with 8 nucleotides matching TRBD1. There are 17 residues in the CDR3. With V trimmed by 7 bases and J by 2 bases, 16 bases remained unmatched. CDR1 WSHSY and CDR2 SAAADI come from the germline V gene. The DNA for the CDR3 is TGCGCCAGCAACCCCGGGACAGGTTCTTACCTTACCTACGAGCAGTACTTC. This encodes CASNPGTGSYLTYEQYF.

The V gene is TRBV6-1, the J gene TRBJ1-2; TRBD1 might be the D (5 bases). With 7 bases removed from V and 2 bases from J, the gap between germline ends came to 14 bases. The germline V gene encodes CDR1 MNHNS and CDR2 SASEGT. This CDR3 has 14 residues. The CDR3 coding sequence is TGTGCCAGCAACCCAATGGCAGGGAACTATGGCTACACCTTC. Amino acid sequence: CASNPMAGNYGYTF.

J is TRBJ2-6 and V is TRBV6-1; no clear D gene. This CDR3 contains 13 residues. Per germline, CDR1 MNHNS and CDR2 SASEGT. Trimming took 8 bases from V and 0 from J, leaving 5 bases between them. CDR3 in DNA: TGTGCCAGCTCAAACTCTGGGGCCAACGTCCTGACTTTC. Residues: CASSNSGANVLTF.

The CDR3 protein is CASSLEAINTEAFF. The CDR3 DNA is TGTGCCAGCAGCTTAGAAGCTATCAACACTGAAGCTTTCTTT. This sequence joins TRBV7-9 and TRBJ1-1; D call uncertain. The V end was cut by 1 base, the J end by 2 bases, with 8 bases between. The CDR3 contains 14 residues. CDR1 SEHNR and CDR2 FQNEAQ come from the germline V gene (reference sequence).

The chain recombines TRBV23-1 with TRBJ1-4, with 7 positions matching TRBD1. TRBV23-1 is an ORF for which the function is uncertain. This CDR3 contains 15 residues. Trimming at V came to 6 bases and at J to 8 bases, leaving 12 bases not matched to a gene. The CDR3 loop reads CASRRADREKEKLFF. DNA for the CDR3: TGCGCCAGCAGACGCGCCGACAGGGAGAAAGAAAAACTGTTTTTT.

The rearrangement uses TRBV4-2 and TRBJ2-1; a weak D match, TRBD1 (6 bases). Germline CDR1 reads LGHNA; CDR2 reads YNFKEQ. The CDR3 has 15 residues. V shed 3 bases and J shed 7 bases, with 16 bases lying between them. The DNA of the CDR3 is TGTGCCAGCAGCCAGGCGGTCAGGGGATCGAATGAGCAGTTCTTC. This gives the protein CASSQAVRGSNEQFF.

The rearrangement links TRBV11-2 to TRBJ2-3, with 9 bases that match TRBD2. Germline CDR1 and CDR2: SGHAT and FQNNGV. With V trimmed by 4 bases and J by 0 bases, 8 bases remained unmatched. CDR3 size: 17 residues. The CDR3 loop is CASSSSGAGGSTDTQYF. The CDR3, as DNA: TGTGCCAGCAGCTCCTCAGGAGCGGGGGGTAGCACAGATACGCAGTATTTT.

The J gene is TRBJ1-5, the V gene TRBV27; weak D call: TRBD1 (6 bases). The CDR3 has 13 residues. Germline lookup yields CDR1 MNHEY and CDR2 SMNVEV (reference sequence). Trimming removed 7 bases from V and 2 bases from J, with 9 bases in between. The CDR3 protein is CASKGVGNQPQHF. The DNA for the CDR3 is TGTGCCAGCAAGGGGGTCGGCAATCAGCCCCAGCATTTT.

V is TRBV5-1 and J is TRBJ1-6; a weak D match, TRBD1 (6 bases). The V end was cut by 1 base, the J end by 0 bases, with 8 bases between. This CDR3 is 16 amino acids long. Looked up from germline, CDR1 is SGHRS and CDR2 is YFSETQ. The DNA of the CDR3 is TGCGCCAGCAGCTTGACAGGGAGCTCCTATAATTCACCCCTCCACTTT. It codes for CASSLTGSSYNSPLHF.

The chain joins TRBV7-2 to TRBJ2-3; D not resolved. The V end was cut by 5 bases, the J end by 5 bases, with 11 bases between. The germline V gene encodes CDR1 SGHTA and CDR2 FQGNSA. The CDR3 contains 13 residues. CDR3 nucleotide sequence: TGTGCCAGCAGCACTTCCTTCGGAGATACGCAGTATTTT. Residues: CASSTSFGDTQYF. Complete variable domain (other parts from reference TRBV7-2 and TRBJ2-3): GAGVSQSPSNKVTEKGKDVELRCDPISGHTALYWYRQSLGQGLEFLIYFQGNSAPDKSGLPSDRFSAERTGGSVSTLTIQRTQQEDSAVYLCASSTSFGDTQYFGPGTRLTVL.

The J gene is TRBJ2-3, the V gene TRBV28, with D tentatively TRBD1 (6 bases). The CDR3 extends over 14 amino acids. Trimming removed 7 bases at V and 1 base at J, with 12 bases between. Per the germline V gene, CDR1 is MDHEN and CDR2 is SYDVKM. CDR3 amino acids: CASTGGQGTDTQYF. In DNA, the CDR3 is TGTGCCAGCACTGGGGGACAAGGCACAGATACGCAGTATTTT.

This rearrangement joins TRBV7-9 to TRBJ1-1; 9 bases align to TRBD1. V shed 2 bases, J shed 2 bases, and the junction held 6 bases outside the gene matches. Germline values: CDR1 SEHNR, CDR2 FQNEAQ (reference sequence). The CDR3 spans 16 residues. As DNA, the CDR3 is TGTGCCAGCAGCTTAAGGACAGGGGCAAGCAACACTGAAGCTTTCTTT. Translated: CASSLRTGASNTEAFF.

A few counts support this clone. The chain joins TRBV7-8 to TRBJ1-1; TRBD1 matches at 7 bases. Germline V lookup: CDR1 SGHVS, CDR2 FQNEAQ. The CDR3 has 13 amino acids. With V trimmed by 6 bases and J by 4 bases, 5 bases remained unmatched. The CDR3 protein is CASSFTGATEAFF. CDR3 sequence (DNA): TGTGCCAGCAGTTTTACAGGGGCCACTGAAGCTTTCTTT.

The rearrangement uses TRBV6-1 and TRBJ2-7; 10 bases map to TRBD1. The trim removed 1 base at V and 7 bases at J, leaving 4 bases unmatched. CDR3 size: 14 residues. Looked up from germline, CDR1 is MNHNS and CDR2 is SASEGT. CDR3 loop: CASSEGQGAREQYF. The DNA for the CDR3 is TGTGCCAGCAGTGAAGGACAGGGGGCAAGGGAGCAGTACTTC.

The chain links TRBV7-2 to TRBJ2-5; tentative D call: TRBD2 (6 bases). Between the trimmed V and J ends, which lost 4 bases and 7 bases, there was a span of 13 bases. Germline assignment: CDR1 SGHTA and CDR2 FQGNSA. The CDR3 loop spans 13 amino acids. The CDR3 region has the DNA TGTGCCAGCAGCTCTCGGCAGGGAGGGACCCAGTACTTC. It is translated as CASSSRQGGTQYF.

The chain joins TRBV6-5 to TRBJ1-4; 11 bases match TRBD1. Germline V CDR1 and CDR2: MNHEY, SVGAGI. Trimming took 5 bases from V and 8 from J; bases not matched to a gene: 4. The CDR3 extends over 14 amino acids. CDR3 protein: CASSVRDRGEKLFF. In DNA form, the CDR3 reads TGTGCCAGCAGTGTCCGGGACAGGGGGGAAAAACTGTTTTTT.

This chain uses TRBV7-9 with TRBJ2-1; 7 positions match TRBD2. After removal of 10 bases from V and 3 bases from J, the junction contained 12 bases not matched to a gene. Germline lookup yields CDR1 SEHNR and CDR2 FQNEAQ (reference sequence). This CDR3 contains 15 residues. CDR3 sequence reads: CATQYGGGFYNEQFF. Written as DNA, the CDR3 is TGTGCCACCCAATATGGGGGGGGGTTCTACAATGAGCAGTTCTTC.

This clone is a singleton in its sample. The rearrangement links TRBV19 to TRBJ1-1; D possibly corresponds to TRBD1 (5 bases). In germline, CDR1 is LNHDA, CDR2 SQIVND (reference sequence). The CDR3 length is 13 residues. Trimming removed 5 bases from V and 5 bases from J, with 12 bases in between. The CDR3 region has the DNA TGTGCCAGTAGTCCTAGGGGATCGACTGAAGCTTTCTTT. Translated, it gives CASSPRGSTEAFF.

The chain carries TRBV30 and TRBJ1-2; 8 nucleotides agree with TRBD1. J gave up 8 bases and V 0 bases, and 8 bases lay outside the gene matches. This CDR3 has 14 amino acids. Germline V gene sequence: CDR1 GTSNPN, CDR2 SVGIG (reference sequence). Written as DNA, the CDR3 is TGTGCCTGGAGTGTACTCCAGGGGGCGGACGGCTACACCTTC. It translates to CAWSVLQGADGYTF.

This clone was counted once. The chain recombines TRBV2 with TRBJ1-5; the D is unclear. This CDR3 region has 14 residues. V was cut by 1 base and J by 5 bases, with 9 bases left in between. Germline assignment: CDR1 SNHLY and CDR2 FYNNEI. This chain's CDR3 is CASSEGAGYQPQHF. CDR3 sequence (DNA): TGTGCCAGCAGTGAAGGGGCAGGTTATCAGCCCCAGCATTTT. The variable domain in full, completed from reference TRBV2 and TRBJ1-5, reads EPEVTQTPSHQVTQMGQEVILRCVPISNHLYFYWYRQILGQKVEFLVSFYNNEISEKSEIFDDQFSVERPDGSNFTLKIRSTKLEDSAMYFCASSEGAGYQPQHFGDGTRLSIL.

This clone was seen only a few times. This chain connects TRBV30 to TRBJ2-1; 10 bases are a match to TRBD2. The CDR3 is made up of 15 amino acids. The germline V gene has CDR1 GTSNPN and CDR2 SVGIG (reference sequence). The J segment lost 2 bases and the V segment lost 3 bases, leaving 4 bases of the junction unmatched. The DNA for the CDR3 is TGTGCCTGGAGGGCGCTAGCGGGGGCCTACAATGAGCAGTTCTTC. Translated, it gives CAWRALAGAYNEQFF.

The V call is TRBV19, the J call TRBJ2-7; D not resolved. The V gene's germline CDR1 is LNHDA and CDR2 SQIVND (reference sequence). The length of the CDR3 is 13 residues. Trimming removed 1 base from V and 1 base from J, with 5 bases in between. The CDR3 is CASSIAVSYEQYF. The CDR3 DNA sequence: TGTGCCAGTAGTATAGCAGTATCCTACGAGCAGTACTTC.